The clone carrying this TCR beta chain was counted at least ten times. No antigen is known for it. The data are from a study of neurological immune-mediated disorders. For sorted libraries, the input was 1 million CD4+ or CD8+ T cells. Study results and limitations: HTLV-1-associated myelopathy had the most TCR clonal expansion, and multiple sclerosis had the least, less than healthy controls. One related-CDR3 cluster, which may be a signature, held the repertoires of 18 of 34 multiple sclerosis patients after phylogenetic grouping.

MiXCR, run by TCRdb on the 5' RACE reads, gives a single entry per CDR3 protein. Of roughly 60,000 distinct CDR3 sequences detected, under 5% appear once; the ten largest clones hold roughly 2%. This CDR3 spans 13 amino acids. The germline CDR1 and CDR2 sequences are SGHRS and YFSETQ. The V and J ends lost 4 bases and 4 bases respectively, with 11 bases between them. The chain links TRBV5-1 to TRBJ2-5, with D perhaps TRBD1 (6 bases). The receptor was isolated from a woman between 35 and 50 years old with multiple sclerosis. Sequencing was done on a sample of CD4+ T cells from blood. CDR3 sequence reads: CASSELGGETQYF. The CDR3 nucleotides read TGCGCCAGCAGCGAGTTAGGGGGAGAGACCCAGTACTTC.